This TCR beta chain is from a study of T-cell reconstitution after alpha-beta-depleted transplantation in children. There are a few counts of this clonotype. Germline CDR1 DFQATT, CDR2 SNEGSKA (reference sequence). V was pared by 0 bases and J by 5 bases, with 11 bases between. This CDR3 is built from 14 residues. The TCRbeta library was prepared with unique molecular identifiers. A single record per CDR3 protein comes from TCRdb applying MiXCR to the PCR reads. The table includes 500,000 or so distinct CDR3 sequences, roughly 33% detected once. Sequences were derived from PBMCs from the stem cell graft donor, sampled from the stem cell graft. This TCR was sampled from a human donor who donated a stem cell graft to a child with aplastic anemia. The rearrangement links TRBV20-1 to TRBJ2-1; the D gene could be TRBD1 or TRBD2 (5 bases each). CDR3: CSARDMGVDNEQFF. The DNA of the CDR3 is TGCAGTGCTAGAGATATGGGGGTAGACAATGAGCAGTTCTTC.